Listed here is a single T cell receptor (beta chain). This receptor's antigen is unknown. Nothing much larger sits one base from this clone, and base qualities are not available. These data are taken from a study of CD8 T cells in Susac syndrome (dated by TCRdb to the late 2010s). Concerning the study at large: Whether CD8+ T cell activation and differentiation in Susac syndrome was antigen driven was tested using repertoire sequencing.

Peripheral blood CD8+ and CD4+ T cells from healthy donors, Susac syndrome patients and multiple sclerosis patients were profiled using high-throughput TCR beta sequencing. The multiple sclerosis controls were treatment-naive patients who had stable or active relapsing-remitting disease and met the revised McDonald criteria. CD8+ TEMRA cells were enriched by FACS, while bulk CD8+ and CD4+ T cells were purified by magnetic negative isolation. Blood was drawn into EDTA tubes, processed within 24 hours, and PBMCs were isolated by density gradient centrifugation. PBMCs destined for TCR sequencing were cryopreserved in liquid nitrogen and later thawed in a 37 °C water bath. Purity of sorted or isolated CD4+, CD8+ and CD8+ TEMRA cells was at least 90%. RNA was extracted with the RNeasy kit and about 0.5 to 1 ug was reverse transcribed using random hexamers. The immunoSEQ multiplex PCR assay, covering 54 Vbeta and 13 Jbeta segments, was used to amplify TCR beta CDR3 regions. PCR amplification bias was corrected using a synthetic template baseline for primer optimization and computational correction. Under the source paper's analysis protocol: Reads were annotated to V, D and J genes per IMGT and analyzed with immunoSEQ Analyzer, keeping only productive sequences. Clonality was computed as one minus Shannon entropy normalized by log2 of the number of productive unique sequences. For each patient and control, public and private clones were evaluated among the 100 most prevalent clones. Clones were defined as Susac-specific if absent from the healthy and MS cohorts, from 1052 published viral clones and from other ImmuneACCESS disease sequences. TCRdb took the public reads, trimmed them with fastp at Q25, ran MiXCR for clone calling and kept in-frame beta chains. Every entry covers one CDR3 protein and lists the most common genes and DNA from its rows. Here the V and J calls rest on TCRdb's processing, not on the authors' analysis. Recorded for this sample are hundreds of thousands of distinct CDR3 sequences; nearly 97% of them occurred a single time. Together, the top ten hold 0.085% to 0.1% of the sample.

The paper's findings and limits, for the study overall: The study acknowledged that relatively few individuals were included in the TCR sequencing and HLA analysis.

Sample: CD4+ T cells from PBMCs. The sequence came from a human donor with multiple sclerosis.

The CDR3 has the sequence CASSSAGLAVSSYNEQFF. The sequenced DNA is TGTGCCAGCAGCTCCGCCGGGCTAGCGGTCAGCTCCTACAATGAGCAGTTCTTC. The receptor chain draws on TRBV11-2 and TRBJ2-1; 7 middle bases align to TRBD2. The CDR3 covers 18 residues, taking in both the cysteine and the phenylalanine. The kept DNA is CDR3 alone, 54 bases in frame from the first base. V is pruned by 4 bases and J by 0 bases, leaving 12 bases of the junction without a gene match. Via the germline V gene, CDR1 is SGHAT and CDR2 FQNNGV. The CDR3, completed at both ends by the reference TRBV11-2 and TRBJ2-1 genes, gives the full variable domain EAGVAQSPRYKIIEKRQSVAFWCNPISGHATLYWYQQILGQGPKLLIQFQNNGVVDDSQLPKDRFSAERLKGVDSTLKIQPAKLEDSAVYLCASSSAGLAVSSYNEQFFGPGTRLTVL.